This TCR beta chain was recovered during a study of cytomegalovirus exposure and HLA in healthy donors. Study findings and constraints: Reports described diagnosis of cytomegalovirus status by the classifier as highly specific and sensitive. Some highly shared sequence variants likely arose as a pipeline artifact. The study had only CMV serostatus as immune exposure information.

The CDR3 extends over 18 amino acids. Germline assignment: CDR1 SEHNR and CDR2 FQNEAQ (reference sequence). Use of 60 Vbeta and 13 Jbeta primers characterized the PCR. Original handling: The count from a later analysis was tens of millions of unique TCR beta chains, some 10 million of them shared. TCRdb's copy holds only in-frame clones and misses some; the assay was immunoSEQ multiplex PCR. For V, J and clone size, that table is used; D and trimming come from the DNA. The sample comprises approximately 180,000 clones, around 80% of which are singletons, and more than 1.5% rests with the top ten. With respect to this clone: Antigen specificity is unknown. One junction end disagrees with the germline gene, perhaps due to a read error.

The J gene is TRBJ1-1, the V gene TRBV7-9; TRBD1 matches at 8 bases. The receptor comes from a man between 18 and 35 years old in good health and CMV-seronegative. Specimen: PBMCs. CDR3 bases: TGTTCCAGCAGCTTTAGTCCGTACCAGGGGGCCGTTAACACTGAAGCTTTCTTT. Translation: CSSSFSPYQGAVNTEAFF. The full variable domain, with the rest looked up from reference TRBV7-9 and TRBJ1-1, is DTGVSQNPRHKITKRGQNVTFRCDPISEHNRLYWYRQTLGQGPEFLTYFQNEAQLEKSRLLSDRFSAERPKGSFSTLEIQRTEQGDSAMYLCSSSFSPYQGAVNTEAFFGQGTRLTVV.